This T cell receptor (beta chain) is from a study of Ad26.COV2.S vaccination and SARS-CoV-2 variants. Study-level points and caveats: Vaccine recipients surpassed placebo recipients in spike-specific TCR breadth.

Regarding treatment: about 20 received Ad26.COV2.S at low or high dose, single or two shots; several received placebo; per-sample allocation not given. Sampling occurred on day 63 after the first vaccine or placebo injection. Generated by immunoSEQ multiplex PCR, the TCRdb table keeps only in-frame clones and is missing some. This sample yields around 300,000 clones, of which almost 90% are seen a single time; about 5% belongs to the top ten. About this clone itself: The antigen is undetermined.

This sample comprised peripheral blood, obtained in a trial of Ad26.COV2.S vaccine versus placebo. This TCR came from a person between 18 and 65 years old who received the Ad26.COV2.S COVID-19 vaccine or a placebo.

CDR3 sequence reads: CASSDPPGGRETQYF. For the CDR3, the DNA is TGTGCCAGCAGTGACCCCCCAGGGGGGAGGGAGACCCAGTACTTC. J is TRBJ2-5 and V is TRBV25-1; weak D call: TRBD1 (7 bases). Germline V gene data show CDR1 as MGHDK and CDR2 as SYGVNS. V lost 3 bases to trimming and J lost 5 bases, with 16 bases between them. CDR3 size: 15 residues.